The present T cell receptor beta chain was sequenced within a study of glioma-infiltrating T cells after dendritic cell vaccination. To note about this clone: The antigen remains unidentified.

Sequencing used immunoSEQ multiplex PCR; TCRdb keeps in-frame clones, though not all of them. The sample contains about 49,000 clones, 85% of which appear only once. General study results and limits: Only a small number of patients had complete blood and tumor samples.

The source material was blood, sampled before dendritic cell vaccination. The TCR originated in a human donor with glioblastoma.

CDR3 region: CATLATGDNQPQHF. In DNA, the CDR3 is TGTGCCACCCTAGCGACCGGGGACAATCAGCCCCAGCATTTT. The genes are TRBV15 and TRBJ1-5, with D unresolved. The V gene lost 8 bases and the J gene lost 3 bases, with 14 bases spanning the gap. CDR1 and CDR2 from the germline V gene are LNHNV and YYDKDF (reference sequence). The CDR3 has 14 amino acids.